This T cell receptor (beta chain) is drawn from a study of identical twins. The V gene's germline CDR1 is MNHNS and CDR2 SASEGT. This CDR3 is 14 amino acids long. Trimming left V 7 bases short and J 5 bases short, with 15 bases between. TCRdb reprocessed the 5' RACE reads via MiXCR and lists one record per CDR3 protein. Here the sample spans around 570,000 distinct CDR3 sequences, roughly 9.9% being singletons. The sample holds a few counts of this clonotype. These same records also appear under a second study, on yellow fever vaccine responses in identical twins.

The receptor was isolated from a young woman in good health. The chain combines TRBV6-1 with TRBJ2-1; D uncertain. The material sequenced was PBMCs. The CDR3 loop is CASTPPVRDNEQFF. The CDR3 nucleotides read TGTGCCAGCACCCCCCCAGTCCGGGACAATGAGCAGTTCTTC.